A selection of T cell receptor beta chains follows, all from one sample in a study of blood T cell repertoires in COVID-19. Assay: immunoSEQ multiplex PCR; the TCRdb copy retains only in-frame clones and omits some. The table includes about 300,000 clones, more than 70% detected once. Sample: peripheral blood. The source is a young woman who had recovered from COVID-19. CDR3s include the opening cysteine and the closing phenylalanine or tryptophan. D genes are given only for firm matches. Size is stated for part of the rows, as once, few or many counts, or as a class when the clone is expanded.

J: TRBJ2-3; size: -; D: TRBD2; V: TRBV6-4; CDR3: CASSERGGSTDTQYF; DNA: TGTGCCAGCAGTGAGCGGGGGGGGAGCACAGATACGCAGTATTTT
J: TRBJ1-1; size: once; D: -; V: TRBV19; CDR3: CASSTQGSGSGEAFF; DNA: TGTGCCAGTAGTACCCAGGGATCAGGCTCCGGTGAAGCTTTCTTT
J: TRBJ2-7; size: -; D: -; V: TRBV6-5; CDR3: CASSYSEEYEQYF; DNA: TGTGCCAGCAGTTACTCGGAGGAATACGAGCAGTACTTC
J: TRBJ1-2; size: few; D: -; V: TRBV9; CDR3: CASSFPEGGYTF; DNA: TGTGCCAGCAGCTTCCCCGAGGGTGGCTACACCTTC
J: TRBJ2-7; size: -; D: -; V: TRBV6-6; CDR3: CASSYLTGSEAYEQYF; DNA: TGTGCCAGCAGTTACTTAACAGGGTCCGAAGCCTACGAGCAGTACTTC
J: TRBJ1-2; size: -; D: TRBD1; V: TRBV7-2; CDR3: CASSLEGADYGYTF; DNA: TGTGCCAGCAGCTTAGAGGGGGCGGACTATGGCTACACCTTC
J: TRBJ1-4; size: -; D: -; V: TRBV20-1; CDR3: CSASNRELIANEKLFF; DNA: TGCAGTGCTAGTAACAGGGAACTAATCGCGAATGAAAAACTGTTTTTT
J: TRBJ2-1; size: -; D: -; V: TRBV12-3/TRBV12-4; CDR3: CASSWGLANEQFF; DNA: TGTGCCAGCAGTTGGGGACTCGCTAATGAGCAGTTCTTC
J: TRBJ1-4; size: -; D: -; V: TRBV18; CDR3: CASSPQGSSTNEKLFF; DNA: TGTGCCAGCTCACCTCAGGGCAGCTCAACTAATGAAAAACTGTTTTTT
J: TRBJ1-1; size: once; D: -; V: TRBV6-5; CDR3: CASSLAGWDTEAFF; DNA: TGTGCCAGCAGTTTGGCAGGTTGGGACACTGAAGCTTTCTTT
J: TRBJ2-3; size: few; D: TRBD1; V: TRBV6-2/TRBV6-3; CDR3: CASSYRGLATDTQYF; DNA: TGTGCCAGCAGTTACAGGGGGCTTGCGACAGATACGCAGTATTTT
J: TRBJ1-5; size: -; D: TRBD1; V: TRBV19; CDR3: CASKQGRGVYSNQPQHF; DNA: TGTGCCAGTAAACAGGGCAGGGGGGTATATAGCAATCAGCCCCAGCATTTT
J: TRBJ2-5; size: once; D: -; V: TRBV5-1; CDR3: CASSFGGGPRETQYF; DNA: TGCGCCAGCAGCTTTGGTGGGGGCCCGAGAGAGACCCAGTACTTC
J: TRBJ2-2; size: few; D: -; V: TRBV7-2; CDR3: CASSRGSYAGELFF; DNA: TGTGCCAGCAGTAGGGGGTCCTACGCCGGGGAGCTGTTTTTT
J: TRBJ1-3; size: -; D: -; V: TRBV5-1; CDR3: CASSPQGSGNTIYF; DNA: TGCGCCAGCAGCCCACAGGGCTCTGGAAACACCATATATTTT
J: TRBJ1-6; size: -; D: -; V: TRBV28; CDR3: CASNPTQAGASPLHF; DNA: TGTGCCAGCAATCCCACACAGGCGGGGGCTTCACCCCTCCACTTT
J: TRBJ1-5; size: -; D: -; V: TRBV7-3; CDR3: CASSLNYSNQPQHF; DNA: TGTGCCAGCAGCCTCAACTATAGCAATCAGCCCCAGCATTTT
J: TRBJ2-5; size: -; D: TRBD2; V: TRBV5-1; CDR3: CASSPGLAGETQYF; DNA: TGCGCCAGCAGCCCCGGACTAGCGGGAGAGACCCAGTACTTC
J: TRBJ2-7; size: -; D: -; V: TRBV4-2; CDR3: CASSQDLSGYYEQYF; DNA: TGTGCCAGCAGCCAAGATTTATCAGGTTACTACGAGCAGTACTTC
J: TRBJ1-1; size: -; D: TRBD1; V: TRBV7-9; CDR3: CASSLQGAGTEAFF; DNA: TGTGCCAGCAGCTTGCAGGGGGCGGGCACTGAAGCTTTCTTT
J: TRBJ1-3; size: -; D: -; V: TRBV5-6; CDR3: CASSLPRGGNTIYF; DNA: TGTGCCAGCAGCTTGCCGCGAGGTGGCAACACCATATATTTT
J: TRBJ2-5; size: -; D: -; V: TRBV30; CDR3: CAWDIGTVGGETQYF; DNA: TGTGCCTGGGATATTGGAACAGTGGGTGGAGAGACCCAGTACTTC
J: TRBJ1-2; size: -; D: -; V: TRBV6-5; CDR3: CASSYSSRDGGHTF; DNA: TGTGCCAGCAGTTACTCCTCCAGGGATGGTGGCCACACCTTC
J: TRBJ1-1; size: -; D: TRBD1; V: TRBV30; CDR3: CAWVRGRFVEAFF; DNA: TGTGCCTGGGTGAGGGGGCGTTTTGTTGAAGCTTTCTTT